The present T cell receptor beta chain was sequenced within a study of T cells in women clearing cervical HPV infection. Study-wide context: Case blood was drawn when the lesion was first found; control blood after infection became undetectable. For cases, blood was sampled a median approximately 150 days after lesion detection, interquartile range about 80 to 220 days.

In regard to this clone: The CDR3 extends 3 residues past the end of the read, so its final part is completed from the germline J gene.

The data were produced by immunoSEQ multiplex PCR, yet TCRdb's version contains in-frame clones alone and is incomplete. The sample's table shows approximately 41,000 clones. Germline assignment: CDR1 MDHEN and CDR2 SYDVKM. The CDR3 has 17 residues. V shed 6 bases, J shed 5 bases, and the junction held 11 bases outside the gene matches. This sequence originates from a woman between 18 and 70 years old with a cervical HPV16 infection that either progressed to CIN3+ or cleared (not recorded which). Sequencing used blood buffy coat. V usage is TRBV28 and J usage is TRBJ1-5, with 12 bases matching TRBD1. The part of the CDR3 DNA that was read is TGTGCCAGCAGGAGGGACAGGGGGCCTCTTATGGATCAGCCC. Encoded protein: CASRRDRGPLMDQP. The entire CDR3 protein is CASRRDRGPLMDQPQHF.